This TCR beta chain was recovered during a study of T-cell memory formation after mild COVID-19. Study-level findings and limits: Later expanders leaned CD4+, whereas day 15 to 85 contracting clones were balanced CD4/CD8.

With regard to this clonotype: Its matching antigen is unknown.

CDR3 length: 12 amino acids. Trimming cost V 0 bases and J 9 bases, with 6 bases left between them. Germline V gene sequence: CDR1 MNHEY, CDR2 SVGEGT. 5'RACE primed from the constant segment yielded TCR alpha and TCR beta cDNA libraries bearing sample barcodes and UMIs. TCRdb analysed the 5' RACE reads with MiXCR anew, one entry per CDR3 protein. This sample has some 210,000 distinct CDR3 sequences, with more than 25% found just once. The chain carries TRBV6-2 or TRBV6-3 and TRBJ2-1; D is unclear. Sequenced sample: PBMCs or a T cell subset sorted from them (not recorded which). This sequence originates from an adult woman who had mild COVID-19 (a few samples of this study predate the infection). Cell type and time point are not known. The CDR3 DNA reads as TGTGCCAGCAGTTACTCAGAGGCTGAGCAGTTCTTC. Protein sequence: CASSYSEAEQFF.